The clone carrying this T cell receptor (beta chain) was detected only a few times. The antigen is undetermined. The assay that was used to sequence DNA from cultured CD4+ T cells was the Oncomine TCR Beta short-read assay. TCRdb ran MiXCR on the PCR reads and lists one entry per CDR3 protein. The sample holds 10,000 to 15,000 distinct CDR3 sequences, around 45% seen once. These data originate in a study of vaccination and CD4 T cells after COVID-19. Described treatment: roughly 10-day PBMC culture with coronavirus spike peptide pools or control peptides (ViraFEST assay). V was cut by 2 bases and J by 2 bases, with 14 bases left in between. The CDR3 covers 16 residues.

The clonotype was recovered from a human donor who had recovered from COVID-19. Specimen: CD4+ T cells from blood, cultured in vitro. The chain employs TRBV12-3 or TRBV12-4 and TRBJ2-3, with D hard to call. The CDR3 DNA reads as TGTGCCAGCAGTTTACCCACGTGGGGTTCCACAGATACGCAGTATTTT. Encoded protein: CASSLPTWGSTDTQYF.